This passage covers 2 T cell receptor beta chains from one sample sequenced in a study of early T cells in non-severe SARS-CoV-2 infection. One entry per CDR3 protein results from TCRdb running MiXCR on the 5' RACE reads. The sample includes some 57,000 distinct CDR3 sequences, about 10% of them seen just once. Material: whole blood, obtained at baseline. The receptors stem from an adult who was a healthcare worker with PCR-confirmed SARS-CoV-2 infection or an uninfected control (not recorded which).

This clonotype was detected a few times. The genes are TRBV18 and TRBJ1-1; no firm D call. The germline V gene encodes CDR1 KGHSH and CDR2 LQKENI. The CDR3 runs 14 residues. V shed 5 bases and J shed 4 bases, with 14 bases lying between them. The DNA for the CDR3 is TGTGCCAGCTCAGTTGACAACCGGGCCACTGAAGCTTTCTTT. Its protein is CASSVDNRATEAFF. The whole variable domain, filled in from reference TRBV18 and TRBJ1-1, reads NAGVMQNPRHLVRRRGQEARLRCSPMKGHSHVYWYRQLPEEGLKFMVYLQKENIIDESGMPKERFSAEFPKEGPSILRIQQVVRGDSAAYFCASSVDNRATEAFFGQGTRLTVV.

This clonotype has a count of ten or more. J is TRBJ2-3 and V is TRBV20-1; no clear D gene. The germline CDR1 and CDR2 sequences are DFQATT and SNEGSKA (reference sequence). Trimming removed 6 bases from V and 2 bases from J, with 21 bases in between. There are 16 residues in the CDR3. CDR3 sequence (DNA): TGCAGTGCCACCCTCGGTGAGCGATTCAACACAGATACGCAGTATTTT. Its translation: CSATLGERFNTDTQYF.